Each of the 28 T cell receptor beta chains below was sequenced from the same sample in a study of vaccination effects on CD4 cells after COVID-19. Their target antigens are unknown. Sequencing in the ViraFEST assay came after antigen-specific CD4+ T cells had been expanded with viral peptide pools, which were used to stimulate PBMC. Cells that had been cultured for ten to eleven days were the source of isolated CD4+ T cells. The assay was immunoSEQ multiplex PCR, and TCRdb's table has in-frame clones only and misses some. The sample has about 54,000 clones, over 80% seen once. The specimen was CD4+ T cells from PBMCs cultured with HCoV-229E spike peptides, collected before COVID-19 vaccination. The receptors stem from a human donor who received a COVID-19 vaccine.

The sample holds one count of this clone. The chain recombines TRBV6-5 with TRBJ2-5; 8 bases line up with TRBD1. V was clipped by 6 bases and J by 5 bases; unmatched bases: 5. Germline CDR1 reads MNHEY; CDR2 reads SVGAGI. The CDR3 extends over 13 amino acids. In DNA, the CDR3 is TGTGCCAGCAGACAGGGGGGAAGTGAGACCCAGTACTTC. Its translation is CASRQGGSETQYF.

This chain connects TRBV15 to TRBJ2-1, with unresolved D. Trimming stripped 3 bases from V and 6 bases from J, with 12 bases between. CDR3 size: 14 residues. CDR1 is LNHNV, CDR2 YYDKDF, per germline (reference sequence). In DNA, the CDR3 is TGTGCCACCAGCAGCCCGAAGCTGGTCAATGAGCAGTTCTTC. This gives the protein CATSSPKLVNEQFF. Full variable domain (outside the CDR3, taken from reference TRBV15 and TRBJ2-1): DAMVIQNPRYQVTQFGKPVTLSCSQTLNHNVMYWYQQKSSQAPKLLFHYYDKDFNNEADTPDNFQSRRPNTSFCFLDIRSPGLGDTAMYLCATSSPKLVNEQFFGPGTRLTVL.

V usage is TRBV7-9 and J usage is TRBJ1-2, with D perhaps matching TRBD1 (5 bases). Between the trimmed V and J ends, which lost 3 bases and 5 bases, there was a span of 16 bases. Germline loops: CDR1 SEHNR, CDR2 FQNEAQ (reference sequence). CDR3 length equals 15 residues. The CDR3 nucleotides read TGTGCCAGCAGCTTTGGGGGAGCAGATCCATATGGCTACACCTTC. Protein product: CASSFGGADPYGYTF.

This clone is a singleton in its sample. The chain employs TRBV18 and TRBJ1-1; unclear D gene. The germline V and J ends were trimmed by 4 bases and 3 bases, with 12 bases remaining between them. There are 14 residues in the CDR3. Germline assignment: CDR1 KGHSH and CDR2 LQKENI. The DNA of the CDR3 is TGTGCCAGCTCACGAGGGAGCTCGGACACTGAAGCTTTCTTT. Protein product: CASSRGSSDTEAFF.

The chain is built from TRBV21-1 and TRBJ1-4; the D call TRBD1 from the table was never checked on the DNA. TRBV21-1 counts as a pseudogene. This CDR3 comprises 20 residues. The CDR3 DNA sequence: TGTGCCAGCAGCAAAACCCCAAAGGGTAAATGGACAGGGGTGGGTGAAAAACTGTTTTTT. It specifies CASSKTPKGKWTGVGEKLFF.

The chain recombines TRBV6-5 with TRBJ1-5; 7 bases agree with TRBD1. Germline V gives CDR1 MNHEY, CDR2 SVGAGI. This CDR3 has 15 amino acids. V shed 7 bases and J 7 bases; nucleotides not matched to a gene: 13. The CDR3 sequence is CASTNIQGGRQPQHF. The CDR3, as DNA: TGTGCCAGCACCAACATTCAGGGGGGTCGCCAGCCCCAGCATTTT.

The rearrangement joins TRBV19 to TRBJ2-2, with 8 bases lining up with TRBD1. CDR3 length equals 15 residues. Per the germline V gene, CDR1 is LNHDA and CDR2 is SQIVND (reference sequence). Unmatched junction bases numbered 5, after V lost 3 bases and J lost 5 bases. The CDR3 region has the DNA TGTGCCAGTAGTATGGTGACAGGGGATACCGGGGAGCTGTTTTTT. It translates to CASSMVTGDTGELFF.

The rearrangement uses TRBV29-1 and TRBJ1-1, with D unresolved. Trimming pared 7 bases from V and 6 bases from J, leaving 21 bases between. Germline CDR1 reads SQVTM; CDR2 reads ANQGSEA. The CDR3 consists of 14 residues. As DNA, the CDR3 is TGCAGCGGGGCGAATAGCGCTAAGCACGCTGAAGCTTTCTTT. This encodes CSGANSAKHAEAFF.

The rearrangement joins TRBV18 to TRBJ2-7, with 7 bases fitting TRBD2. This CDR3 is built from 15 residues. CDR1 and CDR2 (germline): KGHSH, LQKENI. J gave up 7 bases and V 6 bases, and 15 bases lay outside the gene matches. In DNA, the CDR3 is TGTGCCAGCTCGCTTACGGGAGGAAACCTGGGGGAGCAGTACGTC. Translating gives CASSLTGGNLGEQYV.

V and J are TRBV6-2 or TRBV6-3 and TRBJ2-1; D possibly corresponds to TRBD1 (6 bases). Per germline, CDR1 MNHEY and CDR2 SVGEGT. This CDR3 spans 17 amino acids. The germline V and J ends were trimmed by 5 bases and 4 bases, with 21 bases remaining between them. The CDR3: CASSTPPGQGSYNEQFF. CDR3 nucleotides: TGTGCCAGCAGTACACCTCCGGGTCAGGGGTCTTACAATGAGCAGTTCTTC.

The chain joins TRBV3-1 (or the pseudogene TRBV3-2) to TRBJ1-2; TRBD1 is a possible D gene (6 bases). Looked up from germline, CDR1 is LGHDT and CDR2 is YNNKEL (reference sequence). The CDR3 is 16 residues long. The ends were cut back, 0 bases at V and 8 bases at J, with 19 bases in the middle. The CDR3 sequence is CASSQDGRGARGGYTF. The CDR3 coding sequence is TGTGCCAGCAGCCAAGATGGTCGGGGGGCTCGTGGAGGCTACACCTTC.

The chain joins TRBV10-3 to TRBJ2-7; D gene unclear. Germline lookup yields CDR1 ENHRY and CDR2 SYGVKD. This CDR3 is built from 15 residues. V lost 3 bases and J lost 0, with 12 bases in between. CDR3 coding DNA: TGTGCCATCAGTGACCCCGGTGAAAGCTCCTACGAGCAGTACGTC. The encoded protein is CAISDPGESSYEQYV.

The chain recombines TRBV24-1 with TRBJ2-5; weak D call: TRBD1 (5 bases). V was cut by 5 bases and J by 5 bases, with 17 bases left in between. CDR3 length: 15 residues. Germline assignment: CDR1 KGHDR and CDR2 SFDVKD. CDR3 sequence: CATSVGQGSLETQYF. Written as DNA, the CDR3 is TGTGCCACCAGTGTAGGGCAGGGAAGTTTGGAGACCCAGTACTTC.

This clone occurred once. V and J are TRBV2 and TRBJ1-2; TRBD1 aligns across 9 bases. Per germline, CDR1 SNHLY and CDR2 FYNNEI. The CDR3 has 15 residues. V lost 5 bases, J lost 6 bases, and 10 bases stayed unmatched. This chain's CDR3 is CASSPDRGRVDGYTF. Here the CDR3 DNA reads TGTGCCAGCAGTCCGGACAGGGGAAGGGTCGATGGCTACACCTTC.

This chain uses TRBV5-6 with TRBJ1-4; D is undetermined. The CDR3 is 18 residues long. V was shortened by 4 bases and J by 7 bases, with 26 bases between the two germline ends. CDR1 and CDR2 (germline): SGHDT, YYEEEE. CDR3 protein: CASSTEGGNFSPAEKLFF. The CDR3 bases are TGTGCCAGCAGCACCGAGGGAGGGAATTTCTCCCCAGCTGAAAAACTGTTTTTT.

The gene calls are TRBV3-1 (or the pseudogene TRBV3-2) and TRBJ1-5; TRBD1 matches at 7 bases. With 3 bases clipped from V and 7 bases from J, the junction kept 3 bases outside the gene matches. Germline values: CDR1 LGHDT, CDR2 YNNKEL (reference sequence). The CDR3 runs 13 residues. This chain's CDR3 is CASSQAGGQPQHF. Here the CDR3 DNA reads TGTGCCAGCAGCCAGGCAGGGGGACAGCCCCAGCATTTT.

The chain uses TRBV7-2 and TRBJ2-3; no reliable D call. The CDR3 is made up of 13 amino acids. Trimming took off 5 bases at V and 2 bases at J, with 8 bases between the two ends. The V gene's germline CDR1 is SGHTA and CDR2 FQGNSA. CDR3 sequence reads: CASSRPPTDTQYF. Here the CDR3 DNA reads TGTGCCAGCAGCCGCCCCCCCACAGATACGCAGTATTTT.

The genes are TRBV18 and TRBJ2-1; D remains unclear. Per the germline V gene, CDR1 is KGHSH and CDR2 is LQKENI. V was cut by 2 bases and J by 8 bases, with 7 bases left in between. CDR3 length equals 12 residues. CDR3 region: CASSPYGDEQFF. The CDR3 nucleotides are TGTGCCAGCTCACCATATGGGGATGAGCAGTTCTTC.

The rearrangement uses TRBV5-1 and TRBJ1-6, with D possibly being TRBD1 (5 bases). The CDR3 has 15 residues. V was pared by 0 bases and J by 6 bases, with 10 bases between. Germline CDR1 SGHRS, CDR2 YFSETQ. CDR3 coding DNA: TGCGCCAGCAGCTTGGGGGGGGTGGTTAATTCACCCCTCCACTTT. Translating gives CASSLGGVVNSPLHF.

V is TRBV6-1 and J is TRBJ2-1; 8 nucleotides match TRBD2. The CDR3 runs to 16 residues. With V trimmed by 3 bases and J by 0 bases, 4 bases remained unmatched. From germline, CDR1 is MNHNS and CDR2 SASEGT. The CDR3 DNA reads TGTGCCAGCAGTGATATAGCGGGGAGCTCCTACAATGAGCAGTTCTTC. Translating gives CASSDIAGSSYNEQFF.

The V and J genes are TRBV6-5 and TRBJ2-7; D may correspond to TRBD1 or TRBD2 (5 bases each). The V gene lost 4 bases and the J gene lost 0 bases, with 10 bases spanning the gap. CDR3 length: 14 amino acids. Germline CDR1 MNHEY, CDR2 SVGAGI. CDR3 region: CASSLDGTSYEQYV. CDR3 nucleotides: TGTGCCAGCAGTTTAGACGGGACCTCCTACGAGCAGTACGTC.

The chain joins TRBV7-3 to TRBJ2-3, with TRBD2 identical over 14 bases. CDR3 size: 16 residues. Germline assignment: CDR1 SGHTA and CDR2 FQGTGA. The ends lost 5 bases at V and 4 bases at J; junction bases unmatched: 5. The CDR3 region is CASSPRTSGGPDTQYF. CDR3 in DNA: TGTGCCAGCAGCCCGAGGACTAGCGGGGGGCCAGATACGCAGTATTTT.

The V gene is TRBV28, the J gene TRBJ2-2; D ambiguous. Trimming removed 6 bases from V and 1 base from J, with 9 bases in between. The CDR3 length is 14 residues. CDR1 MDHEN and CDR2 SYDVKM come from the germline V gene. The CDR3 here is CASRRNRNTGELFF. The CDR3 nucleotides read TGTGCCAGCAGACGAAACAGGAACACCGGGGAGCTGTTTTTT.

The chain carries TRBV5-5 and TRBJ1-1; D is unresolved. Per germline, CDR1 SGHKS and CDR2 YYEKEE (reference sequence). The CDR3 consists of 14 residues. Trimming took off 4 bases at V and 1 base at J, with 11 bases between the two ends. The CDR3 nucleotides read TGTGCCAGCAGCGCATGGAACAAGAACACTGAAGCTTTCTTT. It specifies CASSAWNKNTEAFF.

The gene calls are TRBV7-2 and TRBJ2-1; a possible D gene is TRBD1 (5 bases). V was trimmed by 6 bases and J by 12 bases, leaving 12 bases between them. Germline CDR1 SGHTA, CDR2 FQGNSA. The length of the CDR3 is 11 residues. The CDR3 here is CASRLLGPQFF. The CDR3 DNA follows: TGTGCCAGCAGGTTGTTGGGGCCGCAGTTCTTC.

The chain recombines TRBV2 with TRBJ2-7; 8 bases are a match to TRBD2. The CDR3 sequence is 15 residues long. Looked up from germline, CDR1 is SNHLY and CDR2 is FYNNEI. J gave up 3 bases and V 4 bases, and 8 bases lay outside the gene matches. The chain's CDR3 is CASSVSRGGFYEQYV. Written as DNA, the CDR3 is TGTGCCAGCAGTGTGTCCCGGGGGGGATTCTACGAGCAGTACGTC.

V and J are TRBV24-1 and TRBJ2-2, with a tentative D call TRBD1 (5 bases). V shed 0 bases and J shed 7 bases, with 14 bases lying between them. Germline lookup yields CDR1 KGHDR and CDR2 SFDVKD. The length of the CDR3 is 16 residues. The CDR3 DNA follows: TGTGCCACCAGTGATTTGAGCGCAGGGCCTAACGGGGAGCTGTTTTTT. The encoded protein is CATSDLSAGPNGELFF.

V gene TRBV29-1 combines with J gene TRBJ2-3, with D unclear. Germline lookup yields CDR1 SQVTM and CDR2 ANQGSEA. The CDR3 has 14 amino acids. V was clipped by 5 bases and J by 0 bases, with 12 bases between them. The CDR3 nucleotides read TGCAGCGTTCCCCTCGGTTCTAGCACAGATACGCAGTATTTT. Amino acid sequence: CSVPLGSSTDTQYF.